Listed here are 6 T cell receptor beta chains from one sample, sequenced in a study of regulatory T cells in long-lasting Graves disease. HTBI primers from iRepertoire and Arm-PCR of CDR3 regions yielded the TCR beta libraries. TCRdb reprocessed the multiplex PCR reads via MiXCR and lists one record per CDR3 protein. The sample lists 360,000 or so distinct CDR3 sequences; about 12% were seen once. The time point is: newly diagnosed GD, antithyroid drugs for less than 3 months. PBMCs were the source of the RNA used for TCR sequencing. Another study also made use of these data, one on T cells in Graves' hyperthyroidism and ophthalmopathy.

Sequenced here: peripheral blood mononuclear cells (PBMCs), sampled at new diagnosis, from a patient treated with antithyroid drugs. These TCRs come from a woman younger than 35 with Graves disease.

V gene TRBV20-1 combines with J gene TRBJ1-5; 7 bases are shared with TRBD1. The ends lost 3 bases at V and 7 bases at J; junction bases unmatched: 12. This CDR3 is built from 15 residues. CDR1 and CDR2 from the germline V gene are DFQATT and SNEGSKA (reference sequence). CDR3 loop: CSASQQGRIWQPQHF. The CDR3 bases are TGCAGTGCTAGCCAACAGGGGAGGATCTGGCAGCCCCAGCATTTT.

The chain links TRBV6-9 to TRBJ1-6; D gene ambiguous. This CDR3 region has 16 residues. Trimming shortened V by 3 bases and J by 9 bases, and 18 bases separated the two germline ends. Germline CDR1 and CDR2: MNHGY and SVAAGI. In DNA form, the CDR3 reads TGTGCCAGCAGTTACTGGGCATCTCAGAATGGTTCACCCCTCCACTTT. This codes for CASSYWASQNGSPLHF.

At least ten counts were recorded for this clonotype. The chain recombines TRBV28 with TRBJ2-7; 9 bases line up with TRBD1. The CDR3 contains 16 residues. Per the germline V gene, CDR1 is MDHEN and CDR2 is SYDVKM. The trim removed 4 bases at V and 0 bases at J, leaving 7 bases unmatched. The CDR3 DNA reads TGTGCCAGCAGTTATACAGGGGGCCCCCCCTCCTACGAGCAGTACTTC. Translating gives CASSYTGGPPSYEQYF.

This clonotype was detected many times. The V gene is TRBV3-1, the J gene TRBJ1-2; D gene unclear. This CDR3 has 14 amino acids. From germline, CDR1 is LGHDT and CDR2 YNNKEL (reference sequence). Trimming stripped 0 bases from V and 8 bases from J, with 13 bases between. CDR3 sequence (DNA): TGTGCCAGCAGCCAAGATAATGGTGGAGACGGCTACACCTTC. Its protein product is CASSQDNGGDGYTF.

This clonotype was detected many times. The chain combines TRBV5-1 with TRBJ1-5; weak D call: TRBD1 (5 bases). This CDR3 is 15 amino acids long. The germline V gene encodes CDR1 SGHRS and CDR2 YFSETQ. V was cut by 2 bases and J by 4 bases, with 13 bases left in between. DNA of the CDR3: TGCGCCAGCAGCTTCCGGGACCCTACTAATCAGCCCCAGCATTTT. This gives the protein CASSFRDPTNQPQHF.

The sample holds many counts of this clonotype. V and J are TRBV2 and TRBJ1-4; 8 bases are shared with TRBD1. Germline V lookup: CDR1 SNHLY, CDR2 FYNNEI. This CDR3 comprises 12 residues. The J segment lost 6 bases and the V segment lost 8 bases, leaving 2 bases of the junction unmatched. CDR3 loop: CASSGGDEKLFF. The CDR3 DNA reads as TGTGCCAGCTCAGGGGGCGATGAAAAACTGTTTTTT. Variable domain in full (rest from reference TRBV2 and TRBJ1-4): EPEVTQTPSHQVTQMGQEVILRCVPISNHLYFYWYRQILGQKVEFLVSFYNNEISEKSEIFDDQFSVERPDGSNFTLKIRSTKLEDSAMYFCASSGGDEKLFFGSGTQLSVL.